These T cell receptor beta chains were read from a single sample in a study of blood T cell repertoires in COVID-19. Sequencing was performed with immunoSEQ multiplex PCR; in TCRdb, only in-frame clones are kept and a portion is missing. The sample contains fewer than 500,000 clones, around 90% of which appear only once. Sequencing used PBMCs or T cells enriched from blood (not recorded which). All receptors derive from a young woman who had recovered from COVID-19. CDR3s include the opening cysteine and the closing phenylalanine or tryptophan. Each record gives: V gene, J gene, D gene, clone size, CDR3 protein, CDR3 DNA. A D gene is named only where the DNA matches it firmly. Clone sizes are given selectively: once, few, many, or a class where the clone is expanded.

TRBV19	TRBJ2-3	NA	once	CASSITVGEDTQYF	TGTGCCAGTAGTATTACGGTCGGTGAAGATACGCAGTATTTT
TRBV10-1	TRBJ2-7	NA	NA	CASSPRQESYEQYF	TGCGCCAGCAGTCCTAGACAGGAGTCCTACGAGCAGTACTTC
TRBV4-1	TRBJ1-3	NA	once	CASSQDRGESNTIYF	TGCGCCAGCAGCCAAGATCGGGGGGAATCGAACACCATATATTTT
TRBV28	TRBJ2-5	NA	NA	CASSSPSREDQETQYF	TGTGCCAGCAGTTCACCATCCAGGGAAGACCAAGAGACCCAGTACTTC
TRBV30	TRBJ1-1	TRBD1	NA	CAWKFDPTGGKAEAFF	TGTGCCTGGAAATTTGACCCGACAGGGGGAAAGGCTGAAGCTTTCTTT
TRBV5-1	TRBJ2-3	NA	NA	CASSLRVLADTQYF	TGCGCCAGCAGCTTACGGGTTTTAGCGGATACGCAGTATTTT
TRBV5-6	TRBJ1-6	NA	NA	CASSLLRVNNSPLHF	TGTGCCAGCAGCTTGTTGAGGGTGAATAATTCACCCCTCCACTTT
TRBV7-2	TRBJ1-3	TRBD1	NA	CASTDRLNSGNTIYF	TGTGCCAGCACGGACAGGCTTAACTCTGGAAACACCATATATTTT
TRBV30	TRBJ1-2	NA	once	CASRTEAGYTF	TGTGCCTCCCGGACAGAAGCTGGCTACACCTTC
TRBV2	TRBJ1-2	NA	NA	CASDAAGGYTF	TGTGCCAGCGACGCGGCGGGAGGCTACACCTTC
TRBV10-3	TRBJ1-1	NA	NA	CAIREGGTEAFF	TGTGCCATCAGGGAGGGAGGCACTGAAGCTTTCTTT